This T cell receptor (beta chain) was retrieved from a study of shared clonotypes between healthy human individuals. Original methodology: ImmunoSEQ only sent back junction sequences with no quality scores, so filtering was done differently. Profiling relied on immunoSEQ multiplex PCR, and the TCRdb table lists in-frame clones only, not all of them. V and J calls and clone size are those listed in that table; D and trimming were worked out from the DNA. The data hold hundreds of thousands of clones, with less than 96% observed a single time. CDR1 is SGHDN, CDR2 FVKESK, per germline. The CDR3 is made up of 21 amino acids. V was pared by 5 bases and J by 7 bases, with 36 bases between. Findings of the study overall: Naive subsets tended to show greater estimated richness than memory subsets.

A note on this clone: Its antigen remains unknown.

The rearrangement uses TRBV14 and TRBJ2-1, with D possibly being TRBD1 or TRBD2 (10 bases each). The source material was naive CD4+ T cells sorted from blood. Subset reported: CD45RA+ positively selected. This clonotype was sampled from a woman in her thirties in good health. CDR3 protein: CASSSTYSGQGWTSGFNEQFF. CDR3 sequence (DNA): TGTGCCAGCAGCTCGACCTATTCGGGACAGGGGTGGACTAGCGGATTTAATGAGCAGTTCTTC.